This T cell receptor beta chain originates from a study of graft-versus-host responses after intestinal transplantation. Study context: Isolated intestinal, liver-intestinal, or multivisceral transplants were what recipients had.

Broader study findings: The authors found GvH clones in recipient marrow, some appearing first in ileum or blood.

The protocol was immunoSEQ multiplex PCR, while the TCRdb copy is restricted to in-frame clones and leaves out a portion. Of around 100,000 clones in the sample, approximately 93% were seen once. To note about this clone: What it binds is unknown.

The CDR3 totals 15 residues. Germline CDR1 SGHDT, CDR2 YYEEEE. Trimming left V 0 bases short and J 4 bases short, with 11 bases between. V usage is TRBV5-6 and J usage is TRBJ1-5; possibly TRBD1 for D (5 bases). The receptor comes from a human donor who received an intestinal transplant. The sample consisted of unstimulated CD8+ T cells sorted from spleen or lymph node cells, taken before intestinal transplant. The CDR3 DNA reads TGTGCCAGCAGCTTGGCCGCGCAGGGTAATCAGCCCCAGCATTTT. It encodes CASSLAAQGNQPQHF.